A single sample is the source of the 17 T cell receptor beta chains below, sequenced in a study of Graves' ophthalmopathy and Graves' hyperthyroidism. Investigators amplified TCR beta CDR3 regions from RNA transcripts. First-round RT-PCR used HTBI primers; second-round multiplex PCR followed. TCRdb redid the calling of the multiplex PCR reads with MiXCR, one entry per CDR3 protein. The sample lists over a million distinct CDR3 sequences; 35% to 40% were seen once. Source material: peripheral blood or thyroid tissue (not recorded which). These receptors were collected from an adult man with Graves' hyperthyroidism.

The chain recombines TRBV10-3 with TRBJ2-2; 7 positions agree with TRBD1. V was pared by 11 bases and J by 4 bases, with 1 base of the junction left unmatched. CDR3 length: 11 amino acids. From germline, CDR1 is ENHRY and CDR2 SYGVKD. The CDR3 loop is CARDSTGELFF. CDR3 bases: TGTGCCCGGGACAGCACCGGGGAGCTGTTTTTT.

This chain uses TRBV9 with TRBJ2-5, with TRBD1 as a possible D gene (5 bases). Germline V gene sequence: CDR1 SGDLS, CDR2 YYNGEE. V lost 3 bases and J 0 bases, leaving 12 bases between the germline ends. This CDR3 spans 15 amino acids. The CDR3 DNA follows: TGTGCCAGCAGCGGGGCAGGGCAGTACCAAGAGACCCAGTACTTC. Protein: CASSGAGQYQETQYF.

DNA of the CDR3: TGTGCCAGCAGTGAGGGTTGGGGAAAACTGTTTTTT. Amino acids: CASSEGWGKLFF. V is TRBV6-6 and J is TRBJ1-4; no clear D. Trimming took off 5 bases at V and 10 bases at J, with 11 bases between the two ends. The germline CDR1 and CDR2 sequences are MNHNY and SVGAGI (reference sequence). The CDR3 has 12 residues.

The chain is built from TRBV12-3 or TRBV12-4 and TRBJ2-7, with 10 bases matching TRBD1. The CDR3 is 16 amino acids. Trimming removed 5 bases from V and 3 bases from J; junction bases left unmatched: 10. This chain's CDR3 is CASSPQPGTGVYEQYF. The DNA of the CDR3 is TGTGCCAGCAGTCCCCAACCCGGGACAGGGGTCTACGAGCAGTACTTC.

There are many counts of this clonotype. The chain joins TRBV7-6 to TRBJ2-5; D perhaps matches TRBD1 (6 bases). Germline lookup yields CDR1 SGHVS and CDR2 FNYEAQ. With 4 bases removed from V and 1 base from J, the gap between germline ends came to 13 bases. This CDR3 has 15 residues. As DNA, the CDR3 is TGTGCCAGCAGCTCGAAAGGACAGCCCCAAGAGACCCAGTACTTC. It specifies CASSSKGQPQETQYF.

The chain carries TRBV29-1 and TRBJ1-2; D unclear. The CDR3 length is 13 residues. Germline V lookup: CDR1 SQVTM, CDR2 ANQGSEA. Trimming stripped 1 base from V and 5 bases from J, with 11 bases between. The CDR3 protein is CSVEAEAGYGYTF. CDR3 sequence (DNA): TGCAGCGTTGAAGCGGAGGCTGGTTATGGCTACACCTTC.

This clonotype appeared many times. The V and J genes are TRBV25-1 and TRBJ1-6; 8 nucleotides line up with TRBD1. Germline V gene lookup returns CDR1 MGHDK and CDR2 SYGVNS. This CDR3 is built from 14 residues. Losses at the gene ends were 6 bases for V and 10 bases for J; bases not matched to a gene: 8. The CDR3 here is CASSAGTGRSPLHF. The CDR3 region has the DNA TGTGCCAGCAGCGCCGGGACAGGTCGCTCACCCCTCCACTTT.

This clonotype was observed a few times. V and J are TRBV19 and TRBJ1-2; D unresolved. This CDR3 spans 14 amino acids. Trimming stripped 3 bases from V and 5 bases from J, with 13 bases between. The germline V gene encodes CDR1 LNHDA and CDR2 SQIVND (reference sequence). The CDR3 spells CASSIGLADYGYTF. The DNA of the CDR3 is TGTGCCAGTAGTATTGGACTTGCGGATTATGGCTACACCTTC.

The chain joins TRBV2 to TRBJ1-1; TRBD1 might be the D (5 bases). Germline V lookup: CDR1 SNHLY, CDR2 FYNNEI. V lost 5 bases, J lost 2 bases, and 15 bases lay in between. CDR3 length: 15 residues. The CDR3 bases are TGTGCCAGCAGTCCACAACCGGGACTCAACACTGAAGCTTTCTTT. As protein: CASSPQPGLNTEAFF.

About this clonotype: This could be a read error, since a much larger clone is one nucleotide away. The V and J genes are TRBV20-1 and TRBJ1-4, with unresolved D. The CDR3 consists of 12 residues. V lost 3 bases and J 15 bases, leaving 17 bases between the germline ends. The germline gives CDR1 DFQATT, CDR2 SNEGSKA (reference sequence). The CDR3 is CSASGRTALLFF. The CDR3 DNA reads as TGCAGTGCTAGTGGCCGGACGGCCCTTTTGTTTTTT.

The CDR3 loop is CASSPIAGTGASKHF. The CDR3, as DNA: TGTGCCAGCAGCCCCATCGCGGGGACAGGGGCTAGTAAGCATTTT. The rearrangement uses TRBV7-6 and TRBJ1-5, with 10 nucleotides matching TRBD1. This CDR3 region has 15 residues. CDR1 SGHVS and CDR2 FNYEAQ come from the germline V gene. V lost 5 bases and J lost 14; bases outside the gene matches: 15. Supplemented by reference TRBV7-6 and TRBJ1-5, the full variable domain reads GAGVSQSPRYKVTKRGQDVALRCDPISGHVSLYWYRQALGQGPEFLTYFNYEAQQDKSGLPNDRFSAERPEGSISTLTIQRTEQRDSAMYRCASSPIAGTGASKHFGDGTRLSIL.

The genes are TRBV14 and TRBJ1-6; tentatively, D is TRBD1 (5 bases). The CDR3 has 15 amino acids. V lost 4 bases and J lost 7, with 14 bases in between. Looked up from germline, CDR1 is SGHDN and CDR2 is FVKESK. The CDR3 is CASSPQGLGNSPLHF. Written as DNA, the CDR3 is TGTGCCAGCAGCCCGCAGGGTTTGGGGAATTCACCCCTCCACTTT.

There are a few counts of this clonotype. This chain joins TRBV6-5 and TRBJ2-7, with TRBD1 identical over 8 bases. CDR3 length: 15 amino acids. Looked up from germline, CDR1 is MNHEY and CDR2 is SVGAGI. The trim removed 4 bases at V and 3 bases at J, leaving 8 bases unmatched. CDR3 amino acids: CASSWGTGTIYEQYF. CDR3 nucleotide sequence: TGTGCCAGCAGTTGGGGGACAGGTACCATCTACGAGCAGTACTTC.

This clonotype was seen a few times. The chain recombines TRBV10-2 with TRBJ2-7; D may be TRBD2 (5 bases). V lost 6 bases, J lost 4 bases, and 19 bases lay in between. Looked up from germline, CDR1 is WSHSY and CDR2 is SAAADI. The CDR3 length is 15 residues. Written as DNA, the CDR3 is TGCGCCAGCAGCGCACTAGTGCTCTCTTCTTACGAGCAGTACTTC. It codes for CASSALVLSSYEQYF.

Points on this clonotype: The junction departs from the called germline gene at one end, perhaps through a read error. CDR3 sequence: CASSLGGGRNTEALF. The DNA of the CDR3 is TGCGCCAGCAGCTTGGGAGGGGGACGGAACACTGAAGCTCTCTTT. This chain links TRBV5-1 with TRBJ1-1; possible D gene TRBD1, 6 bases. The CDR3 has 15 amino acids. Germline values: CDR1 SGHRS, CDR2 YFSETQ.

This clonotype has at least ten counts. In nucleotides, the CDR3 is TGTGCCAGCAGCTGGACAGCGACCTCCTACGAGCAGTACTTC. This sequence encodes CASSWTATSYEQYF. The chain links TRBV7-8 to TRBJ2-7; TRBD1 is a possible D gene (6 bases). Trimming took off 4 bases at V and 0 bases at J, with 10 bases between the two ends. The V gene's germline CDR1 is SGHVS and CDR2 FQNEAQ. CDR3 length equals 14 residues.

Only one count was recorded for this clonotype. The chain couples TRBV20-1 to TRBJ1-2; D gene uncertain. Germline CDR1 and CDR2: DFQATT and SNEGSKA (reference sequence). Trimming took 0 bases from V and 5 from J, leaving 13 bases between them. The length of the CDR3 is 14 residues. DNA for the CDR3: TGCAGTGCTAGAGATCCGGAGGCGGCATATGGCTACACCTTC. Residues: CSARDPEAAYGYTF.